The clone carrying this T cell receptor beta chain was detected once. Repertoires were generated with immunoSEQ multiplex PCR, while TCRdb's copy carries only in-frame clones and drops some. Counted here are 40,000 to 45,000 clones, 70% to 90% occurring once; the ten biggest clones make up less than 0.7%. The CDR3 has 14 residues. The germline V gene has CDR1 LNHDA and CDR2 SQIVND (reference sequence). J gave up 10 bases and V 6 bases, and 9 bases lay outside the gene matches. The data were taken from a study of T cell changes during pregnancy in multiple sclerosis. Sequencing used CD4+ T cells from peripheral blood mononuclear cells, obtained in the first trimester of pregnancy. The TCR was taken from a female donor with multiple sclerosis, enrolled in a pregnancy study. The V call is TRBV19, the J call TRBJ2-1, with TRBD2 matching over 10 bases. CDR3 protein: CASRGTSEISEQFF. CDR3 DNA: TGTGCCAGTAGGGGGACTAGCGAGATCTCCGAGCAGTTCTTC. Looking up the rest from reference TRBV19 and TRBJ2-1 gives the full variable domain: DGGITQSPKYLFRKEGQNVTLSCEQNLNHDAMYWYRQDPGQGLRLIYYSQIVNDFQKGDIAEGYSVSREKKESFPLTVTSAQKNPTAFYLCASRGTSEISEQFFGPGTRLTVL.